This TCR beta chain stems from a study of blood T cell repertoires in COVID-19. Profiled with immunoSEQ multiplex PCR; TCRdb holds only in-frame clones, not every one. The sample contains 130,000 or so clones, more than 75% of which appear only once. The sequencing input was peripheral blood. This clonotype was obtained from a man aged 60 to 75 with acute or convalescent COVID-19.

CDR3 region: CASSPLNTVLIAKNIQYF. The CDR3 region has the DNA TGTGCCAGCAGCCCATTGAATACAGTCCTAATTGCCAAAAACATTCAGTACTTC. V gene TRBV6-2 or TRBV6-3 combines with J gene TRBJ2-4; no clear D gene. CDR1 is MNHEY, CDR2 SVGEGT, per germline. This CDR3 comprises 18 residues. Deletions cut 6 bases from V and 1 base from J, with 22 bases between.